A selection of T cell receptor beta chains follows, all from one sample in a study of blood T cell repertoires in COVID-19. Sequencing was performed with immunoSEQ multiplex PCR; in TCRdb, only in-frame clones are kept and a portion is missing. Of around 200,000 clones in the sample, over 75% were seen once. Sequenced: peripheral blood. The receptors originated from a man between 40 and 49 years old with active or convalescent COVID-19. CDR3s include the opening cysteine and the closing phenylalanine or tryptophan. A D gene is named only where the DNA matches it firmly. Clone size appears in some rows only: once, few, many, or a class for an expanded clone.

CASSLIQGSGANVLTF	TGTGCCAGTAGTCTTATACAGGGGTCTGGGGCCAACGTCCTGACTTTC	TRBV19	TRBJ2-6	TRBD1	.
CASSSGQTLSYGYTF	TGTGCCAGCAGCTCAGGACAGACTTTAAGCTATGGCTACACCTTC	TRBV7-9	TRBJ1-2	.	once
CASSFGRGMNTEAFF	TGTGCCAGCAGTTTCGGGAGGGGAATGAACACTGAAGCTTTCTTT	TRBV6-6	TRBJ1-1	.	.
CASSQQQGGNEKLFF	TGCGCCAGCAGCCAACAACAGGGGGGCAATGAAAAACTGTTTTTT	TRBV4-1	TRBJ1-4	TRBD1	.
CASSGGQGGTGELFF	TGTGCCAGCAGCGGGGGACAGGGAGGAACCGGGGAGCTGTTTTTT	TRBV2	TRBJ2-2	TRBD1	.
CASSLKSQGTEAFF	TGTGCCAGCAGCTTAAAATCACAGGGGACTGAAGCTTTCTTT	TRBV7-2	TRBJ1-1	TRBD1	few
CASSLTVIQPQHF	TGTGCCAGCAGTTTAACAGTAATTCAGCCCCAGCATTTT	TRBV12-3/TRBV12-4	TRBJ1-5	.	.
CASSIAGDNYGYTF	TGTGCCAGTAGTATAGCAGGGGACAATTATGGCTACACCTTC	TRBV19	TRBJ1-2	.	.
CASSLDPSNFGYTF	TGCGCCAGCAGCTTGGATCCTAGCAATTTTGGCTACACCTTC	TRBV5-1	TRBJ1-2	.	.
CASSPQRGELFF	TGTGCCAGCAGCCCTCAGCGCGGGGAGCTGTTTTTT	TRBV7-3	TRBJ2-2	.	once
CASTRDRGFGYTF	TGTGCCAGCACCAGGGACAGGGGTTTTGGCTACACCTTC	TRBV12-3/TRBV12-4	TRBJ1-2	TRBD1	.
CASRKVGEETQYF	TGTGCCAGCCGTAAGGTCGGAGAAGAGACCCAGTACTTC	TRBV7-2	TRBJ2-5	.	.
CAWSKGFDYGYTF	TGTGCCTGGAGTAAGGGGTTTGACTATGGCTACACCTTC	TRBV30	TRBJ1-2	.	once
CASGLEETQYF	TGCGCCAGCGGACTAGAAGAGACCCAGTACTTC	TRBV5-1	TRBJ2-5	TRBD2	.
CASSHSTGRYEQYF	TGCGCCAGCAGCCACTCCACCGGGAGGTACGAGCAGTACTTC	TRBV4-3	TRBJ2-7	TRBD2	.
CASSLTGQGRTGELFF	TGTGCCAGCAGCTTAACGGGACAGGGCCGTACCGGGGAGCTGTTTTTT	TRBV7-9	TRBJ2-2	TRBD1	.
CASSLPLVSLGTGREKLFF	TGTGCCAGCAGCTTACCTTTGGTGTCGCTGGGGACAGGTCGCGAAAAACTGTTTTTT	TRBV7-2	TRBJ1-4	TRBD1	.
CASSRTGRSGNTIYF	TGTGCCAGCAGCCGGACAGGCCGCTCTGGAAACACCATATATTTT	TRBV5-6	TRBJ1-3	TRBD1	.
CASTPNLERSKNIQYF	TGTGCCAGCACCCCTAACTTGGAGCGGTCCAAAAACATTCAGTACTTC	TRBV5-6	TRBJ2-4	.	.
CASSEARGSPLHF	TGTGCCAGCAGTGAGGCCAGGGGTTCACCCCTCCACTTT	TRBV27	TRBJ1-6	.	.
CASSLRLAGGIDTQYF	TGTGCCAGCAGTTTAAGACTAGCGGGGGGTATAGATACGCAGTATTTT	TRBV27	TRBJ2-3	TRBD2	.
CASSLETGNSYEQYF	TGTGCCAGCAGCTTGGAAACAGGAAATTCCTACGAGCAGTACTTC	TRBV5-6	TRBJ2-7	.	.
CASSLDRVAYEQYF	TGTGCCAGCAGCTTGGACAGGGTGGCCTACGAGCAGTACTTC	TRBV11-2	TRBJ2-7	TRBD1	.
CASSARQGNTEAFF	TGTGCCAGCAGCGCGCGACAGGGAAACACTGAAGCTTTCTTT	TRBV9	TRBJ1-1	TRBD1	few
CASSPGRTGGAEAFF	TGTGCCAGCAGCCCTGGTCGTACGGGAGGCGCTGAAGCTTTCTTT	TRBV4-2	TRBJ1-1	.	.
CASSLSGRGAYEQYF	TGTGCCAGCAGTTTATCCGGCCGGGGGGCCTACGAGCAGTACTTC	TRBV28	TRBJ2-7	TRBD2	.
CASSYWTGRSNQPQHF	TGTGCCAGCAGTTACTGGACAGGGAGGAGCAATCAGCCCCAGCATTTT	TRBV6-5	TRBJ1-5	TRBD1	.
CASSRRAVGYTF	TGTGCCAGCTCACGGAGGGCTGTTGGCTACACCTTC	TRBV18	TRBJ1-2	.	.
CASSSIQGSSNEKLFF	TGTGCCAGCAGCTCAATACAGGGTTCGAGTAATGAAAAACTGTTTTTT	TRBV5-6	TRBJ1-4	.	.
CASSATQGPSSPLHF	TGTGCCAGTAGTGCCACACAGGGTCCCTCGTCACCCCTCCACTTT	TRBV19	TRBJ1-6	.	.
CASSLAAGPRDTQYF	TGTGCCAGCAGCTTAGCGGCGGGGCCGAGGGATACGCAGTATTTT	TRBV7-2	TRBJ2-3	.	.
CASSSGTENSPLHF	TGCGCCAGCAGCTCAGGGACAGAAAATTCACCCCTCCACTTT	TRBV5-1	TRBJ1-6	TRBD1	.
CASSLEGSGELFF	TGTGCCAGCAGCTTGGAGGGGTCCGGGGAGCTGTTTTTT	TRBV5-5	TRBJ2-2	.	.
CASSLGLARSTDTQYF	TGTGCCAGCAGCTTGGGACTAGCGCGATCCACAGATACGCAGTATTTT	TRBV5-4	TRBJ2-3	TRBD2	.
CASSFGDQPQHF	TGTGCCAGCAGTTTTGGAGATCAGCCCCAGCATTTT	TRBV12-3/TRBV12-4	TRBJ1-5	.	.
CASSLIGTEAYNSPLHF	TGTGCCAGCAGTTTAATAGGGACAGAGGCCTATAATTCACCCCTCCACTTT	TRBV27	TRBJ1-6	TRBD1	.
CASSSRQGYLLF	TGTGCCAGCAGCTCTCGCCAGGGGTATTTACTCTTC	TRBV3-1/TRBV3-2	TRBJ2-1	.	.
CASSQAGGHGYGYTF	TGTGCCAGCAGCCAAGCAGGGGGCCACGGCTATGGCTACACCTTC	TRBV4-2	TRBJ1-2	TRBD1	.
CATSDQTGGLTLGDTEAFF	TGTGCCACCAGTGACCAGACAGGGGGCCTTACCCTGGGGGACACTGAAGCTTTCTTT	TRBV24-1	TRBJ1-1	TRBD1	.
CATSRDWPPTGPGYTF	TGTGCCACCAGCAGAGATTGGCCTCCTACAGGACCGGGCTACACCTTC	TRBV15	TRBJ1-2	.	.
CASSTTVNTEAFF	TGTGCCAGCTCAACGACAGTGAACACTGAAGCTTTCTTT	TRBV18	TRBJ1-1	.	few
CASSLFSGGTYEQYF	TGTGCCAGCAGCTTATTTAGCGGGGGGACCTACGAGCAGTACTTC	TRBV7-2	TRBJ2-7	TRBD2	once
CASSLDTGSYNEQFF	TGCGCCAGCAGCTTGGACACAGGATCGTACAATGAGCAGTTCTTC	TRBV5-1	TRBJ2-1	.	.
CASSQRTQGAGEAFF	TGTGCCAGCAGCCAAAGGACACAGGGGGCCGGGGAAGCTTTCTTT	TRBV3-1/TRBV3-2	TRBJ1-1	TRBD1	.
CASSYKTMKTGITGELFF	TGTGCCAGCAGCTACAAAACAATGAAGACAGGGATCACCGGGGAGCTGTTTTTT	TRBV4-2	TRBJ2-2	TRBD1	.
CASSLVWDRRGADYNEQFF	TGTGCCAGCAGCTTAGTTTGGGACAGGAGGGGGGCAGACTACAATGAGCAGTTCTTC	TRBV13	TRBJ2-1	TRBD1	.
CASSGTGLGQEGYYGYTF	TGTGCCAGCAGCGGAACCGGACTTGGACAGGAGGGGTACTATGGCTACACCTTC	TRBV7-9	TRBJ1-2	TRBD1	few
CASSLRDRVEQFF	TGTGCCAGCAGCCTCCGGGACAGGGTTGAGCAGTTCTTC	TRBV12-3/TRBV12-4	TRBJ2-1	TRBD1	.
CASSPGTENTEAFF	TGTGCCAGCAGCCCGGGGACAGAGAACACTGAAGCTTTCTTT	TRBV7-9	TRBJ1-1	TRBD1	.
CASSRRTGENTEAFF	TGTGCCAGCAGCCGCCGGACAGGCGAGAACACTGAAGCTTTCTTT	TRBV7-2	TRBJ1-1	TRBD1	once
CASSLSSGGETQYF	TGTGCCAGCAGCTTATCTAGCGGGGGAGAGACCCAGTACTTC	TRBV7-3	TRBJ2-5	TRBD2	.
CASASAGRVSPLHF	TGCGCCAGCGCCTCGGCTGGGAGGGTTTCACCCCTCCACTTT	TRBV10-2	TRBJ1-6	.	few
CASSKPGTYYEQYF	TGTGCCAGTAGTAAACCCGGGACATACTACGAGCAGTACTTC	TRBV19	TRBJ2-7	.	.
CASSSQGVTYEQYF	TGTGCCAGTAGCTCACAGGGGGTTACCTACGAGCAGTACTTC	TRBV19	TRBJ2-7	TRBD1	.
CASSASGGPGYTF	TGTGCCAGTAGTGCCTCCGGGGGGCCTGGCTACACCTTC	TRBV19	TRBJ1-2	.	.
CASPNRVGNTIYF	TGTGCCAGCCCCAACAGGGTGGGAAACACCATATATTTT	TRBV11-3	TRBJ1-3	.	.
CASSLQALNTGELFF	TGTGCCAGCAGCTTACAGGCTCTGAACACCGGGGAGCTGTTTTTT	TRBV7-3	TRBJ2-2	.	once